A single sample is the source of the 23 T cell receptor beta chains below, sequenced in a study of cytomegalovirus exposure and HLA in healthy donors. The PCR contained 60 Vbeta and 13 Jbeta primers. TCRdb keeps only in-frame clones here, not all; method: immunoSEQ multiplex PCR. The sample includes 110,000 to 150,000 clones, 75% to 90% of them seen just once. What was sequenced was PBMCs. These receptors were collected from a female donor in good health and CMV-seronegative.

The chain employs TRBV9 and TRBJ1-1; no clear D. Trimming cost V 0 bases and J 4 bases, with 7 bases left between them. This CDR3 has 13 amino acids. CDR1 and CDR2 from the germline V gene are SGDLS and YYNGEE. The CDR3 protein is CASSVGGATEAFF. The CDR3, as DNA: TGTGCCAGCAGCGTAGGGGGAGCCACTGAAGCTTTCTTT.

This chain joins TRBV7-2 and TRBJ2-7; 11 bases map to TRBD2. Trimming at V came to 6 bases and at J to 5 bases, leaving 9 bases not matched to a gene. Germline V gives CDR1 SGHTA, CDR2 FQGNSA. The CDR3 totals 15 residues. The CDR3 DNA is TGTGCCAGCAGACCTGTAGCGGGAGGGCGCGACGAGCAGTACTTC. It yields the protein CASRPVAGGRDEQYF.

This clone occurred once. CDR3 protein: CASSVGDTQYF. The CDR3 bases are TGTGCCAGCAGCGTCGGAGATACGCAGTATTTT. V usage is TRBV9 and J usage is TRBJ2-3; D is ambiguous. V was pared by 2 bases and J by 5 bases, with 3 bases between. In germline, CDR1 is SGDLS, CDR2 YYNGEE. The CDR3 is made up of 11 amino acids.

The CDR3 nucleotides read TGTGCCAGCAGTACGTCCGGGACAGGGGGAAAACTGTTTTTT. This codes for CASSTSGTGGKLFF. The gene calls are TRBV28 and TRBJ1-4, with 11 nucleotides matching TRBD1. Germline lookup yields CDR1 MDHEN and CDR2 SYDVKM. This CDR3 spans 14 amino acids. J was trimmed by 10 bases and V by 5 bases; bases with no gene match: 6.

V and J are TRBV2 and TRBJ1-2; D possibly corresponds to TRBD1 (5 bases). The CDR3 contains 11 residues. Trimming left V 8 bases short and J 8 bases short, with 12 bases between. Germline values: CDR1 SNHLY, CDR2 FYNNEI. This CDR3 is CASGQDRGYTF. Written as DNA, the CDR3 is TGTGCCAGCGGACAAGATCGCGGCTACACCTTC.

The J gene is TRBJ2-1, the V gene TRBV29-1, with 12 nucleotides matching TRBD2. Unmatched junction bases numbered 6, after V lost 6 bases and J lost 9 bases. The CDR3 runs to 13 residues. Looked up from germline, CDR1 is SQVTM and CDR2 is ANQGSEA. DNA of the CDR3: TGCAGCGTGGCTAGCGGGAGGGCCTTTGAGCAGTTCTTC. The encoded protein is CSVASGRAFEQFF.

Only a few counts were recorded for this clone. The chain has TRBV25-1 and TRBJ2-1, with 7 nucleotides matching TRBD2. In germline, CDR1 is MGHDK, CDR2 SYGVNS. This CDR3 contains 16 residues. The junction had 6 bases not matched to a gene; V was cut back by 4 bases and J by 0 bases. The CDR3 sequence is CASSGRGSVSYNEQFF. The CDR3 bases are TGTGCCAGCAGTGGCCGCGGGAGTGTCTCCTACAATGAGCAGTTCTTC. The whole variable domain, filled in from reference TRBV25-1 and TRBJ2-1, reads EADIYQTPRYLVIGTGKKITLECSQTMGHDKMYWYQQDPGMELHLIHYSYGVNSTEKGDLSSESTVSRIRTEHFPLTLESARPSHTSQYLCASSGRGSVSYNEQFFGPGTRLTVL.

The V and J genes are TRBV5-1 and TRBJ2-2; D remains unclear. With 5 bases removed from V and 5 bases from J, the gap between germline ends came to 22 bases. Germline CDR1 is SGHRS and CDR2 is YFSETQ. This CDR3 region has 17 residues. The CDR3: CASRLDDLTRRTGELFF. Here the CDR3 DNA reads TGCGCCAGCAGACTCGATGACCTCACCCGGAGAACCGGGGAGCTGTTTTTT.

Only a few counts were recorded for this clone. V and J are TRBV5-4 and TRBJ2-5, with D possibly being TRBD1 (6 bases). The CDR3 length is 13 residues. With 3 bases removed from V and 4 bases from J, the gap between germline ends came to 10 bases. The germline V gene has CDR1 SGHNT and CDR2 YYREEE (reference sequence). The CDR3 DNA reads TGTGCCAGCAGCTCGAAGGGGGTAGAGACCCAGTACTTC. Residues: CASSSKGVETQYF.

This clone occurred once. This chain joins TRBV13 and TRBJ2-7; 8 positions match TRBD1. V was pared by 4 bases and J by 4 bases, with 12 bases of the junction left unmatched. This CDR3 contains 16 residues. The V gene's germline CDR1 is PRHDT and CDR2 FYEKMQ (reference sequence). The CDR3 is CASSSRYGQGRYEQYF. As DNA, the CDR3 is TGTGCCAGCAGCTCTCGATACGGACAGGGAAGATACGAGCAGTACTTC.

In its sample, this clone was seen once. The rearrangement joins TRBV29-1 to TRBJ1-2; D call uncertain. Trimming shortened V by 3 bases and J by 4 bases, and 18 bases separated the two germline ends. This CDR3 has 15 residues. The germline V gene has CDR1 SQVTM and CDR2 ANQGSEA. CDR3 in DNA: TGCAGCGTTGACCTGGGCCCCGGGGTTGCCTATGGCTACACCTTC. Translated, it gives CSVDLGPGVAYGYTF.

The genes are TRBV27 and TRBJ1-1, with 7 bases that match TRBD1. Germline V gives CDR1 MNHEY, CDR2 SMNVEV (reference sequence). This CDR3 has 12 amino acids. J gave up 3 bases and V 6 bases, and 1 base lay outside the gene matches. This chain's CDR3 is CASRTGYTEAFF. The CDR3 nucleotides are TGTGCCAGCAGGACAGGGTACACTGAAGCTTTCTTT.

For this clone: A junction end diverges from the germline sequence, so it may reflect a read error. The DNA for the CDR3 is TGTGCCAGCAGTGTAGAAGGCAGGGCCAACTTC. Its translation: CASSVEGRANF. This chain connects TRBV6-1 to TRBJ2-7, with D possibly matching TRBD1 (5 bases). The CDR3 has 11 amino acids. Germline values: CDR1 MNHNS, CDR2 SASEGT.

As for this clone: The junction and the germline gene differ at one end; a read error may be behind it. The rearrangement joins TRBV2 to TRBJ2-7, with TRBD2 as a possible D gene (5 bases). Per the germline V gene, CDR1 is SNHLY and CDR2 is FYNNEI. The CDR3 length is 10 residues. The CDR3 sequence: CASMLRERYF. DNA for the CDR3: TGTGCCAGCATGTTAAGGGAGCGGTACTTC.

In this sample, this clone turned up once. The chain employs TRBV4-1 and TRBJ2-7; 8 nucleotides line up with TRBD2. With V trimmed by 5 bases and J by 4 bases, 10 bases remained unmatched. The CDR3 is made up of 15 amino acids. The V gene's germline CDR1 is MGHRA and CDR2 YSYEKL. The CDR3 sequence is CASSKSGTGGYEQYF. The CDR3 DNA reads as TGCGCCAGCAGCAAATCCGGGACGGGAGGGTACGAGCAGTACTTC.

The genes are TRBV7-3 and TRBJ2-1; 8 bases are a match to TRBD1. The CDR3 contains 15 residues. The V segment lost 5 bases and the J segment 0 bases; nucleotides outside the gene matches: 3. In germline, CDR1 is SGHTA, CDR2 FQGTGA. In nucleotides, the CDR3 is TGTGCCAGCAGCCAGGACAGGGCCTCCTACAATGAGCAGTTCTTC. Amino acid sequence: CASSQDRASYNEQFF.

The chain joins TRBV7-3 to TRBJ1-2; the D is unclear. Between the trimmed V and J ends, which lost 0 bases and 6 bases, there was a span of 11 bases. Germline values: CDR1 SGHTA, CDR2 FQGTGA. The CDR3 is 14 amino acids. The CDR3 spells CASSLTGGRNGYTF. The CDR3 nucleotides read TGTGCCAGCAGCTTAACCGGAGGTCGCAATGGCTACACCTTC.

CDR3 protein: CASSPGTSGRGEQYF. The CDR3 DNA reads TGTGCCAGCAGTCCAGGGACTAGCGGGAGAGGCGAGCAGTACTTC. This chain uses TRBV28 with TRBJ2-7; TRBD2 matches at 14 bases. CDR1 is MDHEN and CDR2 is SYDVKM in the germline V gene. Trimming at V came to 5 bases and at J to 6 bases, leaving 6 bases not matched to a gene. The CDR3 extends over 15 amino acids.

CDR3 in DNA: TGTGCCATCAGTGCGACAGAAAATCAGCCCCAGCATTTT. Amino acid sequence: CAISATENQPQHF. This chain uses TRBV10-3 with TRBJ1-5; D might be TRBD1 (5 bases). The CDR3 covers 13 residues. Germline V gene sequence: CDR1 ENHRY, CDR2 SYGVKD. Deletions cut 4 bases from V and 4 bases from J, with 8 bases between.

This chain links TRBV30 with TRBJ2-1, with 10 bases aligning to TRBD2. The CDR3 extends over 16 amino acids. In germline, CDR1 is GTSNPN, CDR2 SVGIG (reference sequence). With V trimmed by 3 bases and J by 6 bases, 11 bases remained unmatched. CDR3 protein: CAWSGLAGDGGNEQFF. For the CDR3, the DNA is TGTGCCTGGAGCGGCCTAGCGGGAGACGGGGGCAATGAGCAGTTCTTC. The entire variable domain, with the rest obtained from reference TRBV30 and TRBJ2-1, is as follows: SQTIHQWPATLVQPVGSPLSLECTVEGTSNPNLYWYRQAAGRGLQLLFYSVGIGQISSEVPQNLSASRPQDRQFILSSKKLLLSDSGFYLCAWSGLAGDGGNEQFFGPGTRLTVL.

The chain links TRBV7-9 to TRBJ1-3, with no clear D. Trimming stripped 3 bases from V and 1 base from J, with 7 bases between. Per the germline V gene, CDR1 is SEHNR and CDR2 is FQNEAQ (reference sequence). CDR3 length: 14 residues. This CDR3 is CASSFAYSGNTIYF. As DNA, the CDR3 is TGTGCCAGCAGCTTCGCCTATTCTGGAAACACCATATATTTT.

The V call is TRBV7-9, the J call TRBJ1-1, with D possibly TRBD1 on 6 matching bases. This CDR3 contains 16 residues. V lost 1 base to trimming and J lost 7 bases, with 19 bases between them. CDR1 is SEHNR and CDR2 is FQNEAQ in the germline V gene (reference sequence). This chain's CDR3 is CASSLGSKTGPSEAFF. The CDR3 bases are TGTGCCAGCAGCTTAGGATCGAAGACAGGACCGAGTGAAGCTTTCTTT.

The table lists this clone with a count of one. CDR3 sequence reads: CASSADVRIYGYTF. The CDR3 DNA reads as TGTGCCAGTAGTGCGGATGTGCGCATCTATGGCTACACCTTC. The rearrangement joins TRBV19 to TRBJ1-2; D uncertain. Trimming shortened V by 5 bases and J by 4 bases, and 14 bases separated the two germline ends. CDR3 length equals 14 residues. Germline V gives CDR1 LNHDA, CDR2 SQIVND (reference sequence).